The 17 T cell receptor beta chains presented below share a single source sample, sequenced in a study of beta chain features in type 1 diabetes. General study findings and limits: Type 1 diabetes patients had TCRB CDR3s that were shorter (moderately but significantly so) in all four CD4+ subsets.

These receptors are not linked to any known antigen. The sequenced template was cDNA made from the entire isolated RNA. The data were produced by immunoSEQ multiplex PCR, yet TCRdb's version contains in-frame clones alone and is incomplete. The sample shows approximately 52,000 clones, 55% to 80% of them seen only once. The sequenced sample was stem cell memory CD4+ T cells from blood. Receptor source: a woman between 25 and 40 years old with type 1 diabetes.

V usage is TRBV7-2 and J usage is TRBJ2-6; no reliable D call. The CDR3 extends over 14 amino acids. V lost 2 bases and J 1 base, leaving 3 bases between the germline ends. Germline lookup yields CDR1 SGHTA and CDR2 FQGNSA. The CDR3 sequence: CASSLSSGANVLTF. CDR3 coding DNA: TGTGCCAGCAGCTTATCTTCTGGGGCCAACGTCCTGACTTTC.

This clone turned up a few times. The chain combines TRBV4-2 with TRBJ1-5; TRBD1 matches 12 bases. V lost 4 bases, J lost 0 bases, and 7 bases stayed unmatched. CDR1 is LGHNA and CDR2 is YNFKEQ in the germline V gene. This CDR3 spans 18 amino acids. The DNA for the CDR3 is TGTGCCAGCAGCCGTGGGGGGACAGGGGGCTATAGCAATCAGCCCCAGCATTTT. Protein product: CASSRGGTGGYSNQPQHF.

This clone was seen just once. This chain uses TRBV18 with TRBJ2-7, with TRBD1 as a possible D gene (6 bases). The CDR3 totals 14 residues. V was trimmed by 8 bases and J by 2 bases, leaving 16 bases between them. CDR1 and CDR2 (germline): KGHSH, LQKENI. DNA of the CDR3: TGTGCCAGCCAGCCGCAGGGGCCAGCCTACGAGCAGTACTTC. Amino acid sequence: CASQPQGPAYEQYF.

This chain links TRBV18 with TRBJ1-2; 8 bases are shared with TRBD1. The V segment lost 6 bases and the J segment 3 bases; nucleotides outside the gene matches: 3. In germline, CDR1 is KGHSH, CDR2 LQKENI. CDR3 length: 13 amino acids. CDR3 sequence: CASSAGGDYGYTF. CDR3 nucleotide sequence: TGTGCCAGCTCCGCAGGGGGCGACTATGGCTACACCTTC.

The chain joins TRBV4-1 to TRBJ2-1; possibly TRBD2 for D (5 bases). The CDR3 extends over 14 amino acids. V lost 5 bases and J lost 6, with 14 bases in between. Per the germline V gene, CDR1 is MGHRA and CDR2 is YSYEKL. The CDR3 sequence: CASSSADLSNEQFF. Written as DNA, the CDR3 is TGCGCCAGCAGCTCTGCGGACTTATCCAATGAGCAGTTCTTC.

This chain joins TRBV18 and TRBJ2-1; D possibly corresponds to TRBD2 (6 bases). Germline CDR1 reads KGHSH; CDR2 reads LQKENI. Deletions cut 3 bases from V and 1 base from J, with 10 bases between. The CDR3 is 15 residues long. The CDR3 DNA reads as TGTGCCAGCTCACCGACCGGGACTTCCTACAATGAGCAGTTCTTC. Protein sequence: CASSPTGTSYNEQFF. Variable domain in full (rest from reference TRBV18 and TRBJ2-1): NAGVMQNPRHLVRRRGQEARLRCSPMKGHSHVYWYRQLPEEGLKFMVYLQKENIIDESGMPKERFSAEFPKEGPSILRIQQVVRGDSAAYFCASSPTGTSYNEQFFGPGTRLTVL.

The chain combines TRBV27 with TRBJ2-2; the match to TRBD2 covers 10 bases. Germline V gene lookup returns CDR1 MNHEY and CDR2 SMNVEV (reference sequence). V gave up 6 bases and J gave up 6 bases; unmatched junction bases: 10. This CDR3 is 16 amino acids long. The CDR3 region is CASSGSSGRNPGELFF. The CDR3 DNA reads TGTGCCAGCAGCGGTTCTAGCGGGAGAAACCCCGGGGAGCTGTTTTTT.

A single count supports this clone. The chain joins TRBV5-1 to TRBJ2-7; a possible D gene is TRBD2 (6 bases). The germline V gene encodes CDR1 SGHRS and CDR2 YFSETQ. Trimming removed 4 bases at V and 3 bases at J, with 23 bases between. This CDR3 region has 17 residues. The CDR3 is CASSTSGTPNTVYEQYF. DNA for the CDR3: TGCGCCAGCAGCACATCCGGGACTCCAAACACCGTCTACGAGCAGTACTTC. The whole variable domain, filled in from reference TRBV5-1 and TRBJ2-7, reads KAGVTQTPRYLIKTRGQQVTLSCSPISGHRSVSWYQQTPGQGLQFLFEYFSETQRNKGNFPGRFSGRQFSNSRSEMNVSTLELGDSALYLCASSTSGTPNTVYEQYFGPGTRLTVT.

The rearrangement joins TRBV9 to TRBJ2-1, with D possibly being TRBD1 (6 bases). V was cut by 3 bases and J by 4 bases, with 8 bases left in between. The CDR3 runs 13 residues. Looked up from germline, CDR1 is SGDLS and CDR2 is YYNGEE. CDR3 coding DNA: TGTGCCAGCAGCGCAGGACAGTACAATGAGCAGTTCTTC. It specifies CASSAGQYNEQFF.

The rearrangement links TRBV7-2 to TRBJ1-1, with D maybe TRBD1 (6 bases). The V gene lost 5 bases and the J gene lost 1 base, with 14 bases spanning the gap. CDR1 and CDR2 from the germline V gene are SGHTA and FQGNSA. This CDR3 is 15 amino acids long. CDR3 region: CASSPYQQGNTEAFF. The CDR3, as DNA: TGTGCCAGCAGCCCCTACCAACAGGGGAACACTGAAGCTTTCTTT.

The V call is TRBV2, the J call TRBJ2-1; 7 positions agree with TRBD2. The CDR3 is 13 amino acids. Germline V lookup: CDR1 SNHLY, CDR2 FYNNEI. The junction had 5 bases not matched to a gene; V was cut back by 3 bases and J by 9 bases. This CDR3 is CASSDQRGSEQFF. The CDR3 DNA reads TGTGCCAGCAGTGATCAGCGGGGAAGTGAGCAGTTCTTC.

The chain recombines TRBV30 with TRBJ2-5, with 10 bases aligning to TRBD2. Trimming at V came to 2 bases and at J to 6 bases, leaving 9 bases not matched to a gene. Per germline, CDR1 GTSNPN and CDR2 SVGIG (reference sequence). CDR3 length: 15 residues. The CDR3 loop is CAWSPPAGGPKTQYF. The CDR3 DNA reads as TGTGCCTGGAGTCCCCCAGCGGGAGGGCCGAAGACCCAGTACTTC.

This clone was seen a few times. The chain employs TRBV19 and TRBJ2-7; 9 bases line up with TRBD1. CDR3 length: 13 residues. V was pared by 7 bases and J by 3 bases, with 4 bases of the junction left unmatched. Germline CDR1 reads LNHDA; CDR2 reads SQIVND (reference sequence). DNA of the CDR3: TGTGCCAGTACGCCGGGACAGGGCTACGAGCAGTACTTC. Amino acids: CASTPGQGYEQYF.

The chain recombines TRBV2 with TRBJ2-1; 7 nucleotides match TRBD1. The germline V gene encodes CDR1 SNHLY and CDR2 FYNNEI. Germline trimming cut 4 bases from V and 10 bases from J; bases unmatched to any gene: 13. CDR3 length equals 15 residues. This chain's CDR3 is CASSARDSGSGEQFF. Here the CDR3 DNA reads TGTGCCAGCAGTGCTCGGGACAGCGGTTCGGGCGAGCAGTTCTTC.

This clone has only a few counts. The rearrangement joins TRBV19 to TRBJ2-7; 11 bases line up with TRBD1. After removal of 7 bases from V and 7 bases from J, the junction contained 9 bases not matched to a gene. The CDR3 loop spans 14 amino acids. Germline CDR1 is LNHDA and CDR2 is SQIVND (reference sequence). CDR3 nucleotides: TGTGCCAGTACCAAAGGACAGGGGGCGCGTGAGCAGTACTTC. It yields the protein CASTKGQGAREQYF.

The chain uses TRBV7-9 and TRBJ2-3, with TRBD1 matching 7 bases. Germline trimming cut 3 bases from V and 3 bases from J; bases unmatched to any gene: 6. Germline V lookup: CDR1 SEHNR, CDR2 FQNEAQ (reference sequence). This CDR3 region has 15 residues. The CDR3 DNA sequence: TGTGCCAGCAGCTTTACAGGGGAAAGGACAGATACGCAGTATTTT. It yields the protein CASSFTGERTDTQYF. Variable domain in full (rest from reference TRBV7-9 and TRBJ2-3): DTGVSQNPRHKITKRGQNVTFRCDPISEHNRLYWYRQTLGQGPEFLTYFQNEAQLEKSRLLSDRFSAERPKGSFSTLEIQRTEQGDSAMYLCASSFTGERTDTQYFGPGTRLTVL.

The chain carries TRBV7-9 and TRBJ1-2, with 7 bases aligning to TRBD1. The germline gives CDR1 SEHNR, CDR2 FQNEAQ (reference sequence). Germline trimming cut 5 bases from V and 3 bases from J; bases unmatched to any gene: 3. This CDR3 has 13 amino acids. CDR3 residues: CASSRGTDYGYTF. The CDR3 DNA sequence: TGTGCCAGCAGCCGCGGGACAGACTATGGCTACACCTTC.